This T cell receptor beta chain was found in a study of regulatory T cells in long-lasting Graves disease. Whole-study results and caveats: TRBV28, TRBJ1-2 and TRBJ2-5 emerged as the favored segments in persistent disease.

Germline CDR1 is GTSNPN and CDR2 is SVGIG (reference sequence). Trimming removed 5 bases from V and 9 bases from J, with 17 bases in between. The CDR3 contains 13 residues. HTBI primers from iRepertoire and Arm-PCR of CDR3 regions yielded the TCR beta libraries. TCRdb fed the multiplex PCR reads into MiXCR, producing one record per CDR3 protein. The sample shows some 440,000 distinct CDR3 sequences, roughly 20% of them seen only once. About this clonotype itself: The antigen is undetermined.

Time point given: persistent/refractory GD, antithyroid drugs over 5 years with positive TRAb. RNA from PBMCs was the source of the TCR library. The source material was peripheral blood mononuclear cells (PBMCs), sampled when the disease was refractory, from a patient treated with antithyroid drugs. The gene calls are TRBV30 and TRBJ1-5, with D possibly TRBD1 on 6 matching bases. The TCR originated in a female donor with Graves disease. The CDR3 sequence is CAWGEQGMRPQHF. For the CDR3, the DNA is TGTGCCTGGGGTGAGCAGGGGATGAGGCCCCAGCATTTT.